This T cell receptor beta chain derives from a study of control samples from healthy donors and cancer patients (dated by TCRdb to about 2020). Trimming removed 3 bases from V and 8 bases from J; the gene matches leave 3 bases unexplained. CDR1 and CDR2 (LNHDA, SQIVND) derive from the germline V gene (reference sequence). From cysteine to phenylalanine, the CDR3 is 14 amino acids long. The sequence is cut down to CDR3 DNA, 42 bases in frame from base 1. To prepare the library, the immunoSEQ multiplex PCR assay was applied. TCRdb obtained this table from immuneACCESS and retained in-frame rearrangements with V and J assigned. These tables miss some clones; where compared with another copy, unresolved V genes account for less than half of the shortfall, and the remainder is unexplained. Here the sample has about 31,000 clones; approximately 94% occur a single time. The biggest ten clones account for under 7% of the sample.

Regarding this clone: Which antigen it targets is not known. Base qualities are not recorded, but no much larger clone differs from it by a single base.

Sequenced: blood. This sequence was found in a man in his sixties in good health. The sequence links TRBV19 to TRBJ1-6; TRBD1 fits 8 bases in the junction. The DNA sequence is TGTGCCAGTAGTATCAGGGGGCAAGATTCACCCCTCCACTTT. It is translated as CASSIRGQDSPLHF.